Below are 17 T cell receptor beta chains sequenced from a single sample in a study of cytomegalovirus exposure and HLA in healthy donors. 13 Jbeta primers and 60 Vbeta primers were used for the PCR. The assay was immunoSEQ multiplex PCR, and TCRdb's table has in-frame clones only and misses some. The sample contains 150,000 to 200,000 clones, almost 80% of which appear only once. The sequencing input was PBMCs. The receptors were sampled from a man aged 50 to 60 in good health and CMV-seropositive.

This clone was detected only a few times. The chain uses TRBV5-1 and TRBJ1-2; TRBD1 aligns across 10 bases. After removal of 2 bases from V and 1 base from J, the junction contained 2 bases not matched to a gene. Germline loops: CDR1 SGHRS, CDR2 YFSETQ. The CDR3 is 15 residues long. The CDR3 loop is CASSFRTGGNYGYTF. The CDR3 region has the DNA TGCGCCAGCAGCTTCCGGACAGGGGGTAACTATGGCTACACCTTC.

This rearrangement joins TRBV7-8 to TRBJ1-4; D uncertain. Looked up from germline, CDR1 is SGHVS and CDR2 is FQNEAQ. CDR3 length: 15 amino acids. Between the trimmed V and J ends, which lost 3 bases and 4 bases, there was a span of 12 bases. CDR3 amino acids: CASSFRRLINEKLFF. The DNA for the CDR3 is TGTGCCAGCAGCTTCCGAAGACTAATTAATGAAAAACTGTTTTTT.

The chain uses TRBV28 and TRBJ1-1; D remains ambiguous. Germline V gene data show CDR1 as MDHEN and CDR2 as SYDVKM. The CDR3 is made up of 12 amino acids. V lost 8 bases to trimming and J lost 3 bases, with 10 bases between them. The CDR3 loop reads CASRGGHTEAFF. CDR3 nucleotide sequence: TGTGCCAGCCGAGGAGGGCACACTGAAGCTTTCTTT.

The chain uses TRBV4-1 and TRBJ1-1; D call uncertain. The CDR3 is 13 residues long. The germline gives CDR1 MGHRA, CDR2 YSYEKL. V dropped 6 bases and J dropped 1 base, with 9 bases sitting between them. CDR3 region: CASRPPGNTEAFF. The CDR3 DNA is TGCGCCAGCAGACCCCCAGGGAACACTGAAGCTTTCTTT.

V usage is TRBV7-8 and J usage is TRBJ2-5; tentatively, D is TRBD2 (6 bases). CDR1 and CDR2 from the germline V gene are SGHVS and FQNEAQ. The CDR3 is 13 residues long. V was pared by 4 bases and J by 7 bases, with 13 bases between. Written as DNA, the CDR3 is TGTGCCAGCAGCTCAGGGACTCTCGGGACCCAGTACTTC. It encodes CASSSGTLGTQYF.

The J gene is TRBJ1-4, the V gene TRBV6-1; D is undetermined. This CDR3 contains 15 residues. Deletions cut 1 base from V and 7 bases from J, with 13 bases between. Per germline, CDR1 MNHNS and CDR2 SASEGT. CDR3 coding DNA: TGTGCCAGCAGTGAAGTGGGAGGTCCCGGTGAAAAACTGTTTTTT. Encoded protein: CASSEVGGPGEKLFF.

The V call is TRBV7-9, the J call TRBJ1-4; D is unresolved. The V and J ends lost 2 bases and 3 bases respectively, with 7 bases between them. Germline V gene lookup returns CDR1 SEHNR and CDR2 FQNEAQ (reference sequence). This CDR3 region has 14 residues. CDR3 loop: CASSLRSPNEKLFF. CDR3 DNA: TGTGCCAGCAGCTTACGGTCGCCTAATGAAAAACTGTTTTTT. Together with reference TRBV7-9 and TRBJ1-4, the CDR3 gives the full variable domain: DTGVSQNPRHKITKRGQNVTFRCDPISEHNRLYWYRQTLGQGPEFLTYFQNEAQLEKSRLLSDRFSAERPKGSFSTLEIQRTEQGDSAMYLCASSLRSPNEKLFFGSGTQLSVL.

This chain connects TRBV9 to TRBJ2-2; D is uncertain. Germline V gene data show CDR1 as SGDLS and CDR2 as YYNGEE. With 0 bases removed from V and 2 bases from J, the gap between germline ends came to 11 bases. The CDR3 is 16 amino acids. The CDR3 sequence: CASSVGVGENTGELFF. DNA of the CDR3: TGTGCCAGCAGCGTAGGTGTCGGTGAAAACACCGGGGAGCTGTTTTTT.

The chain joins TRBV6-6 to TRBJ1-2; D call uncertain. With 4 bases removed from V and 0 bases from J, the gap between germline ends came to 15 bases. CDR1 MNHNY and CDR2 SVGAGI come from the germline V gene (reference sequence). There are 16 residues in the CDR3. The CDR3 DNA follows: TGTGCCAGCAGTTCCGGGGTGGGTCAAGCTAACTATGGCTACACCTTC. Its protein product is CASSSGVGQANYGYTF.

This chain links TRBV5-6 with TRBJ2-7; D perhaps matches TRBD2 (6 bases). The CDR3 contains 15 residues. Between the trimmed V and J ends, which lost 2 bases and 6 bases, there was a span of 18 bases. Germline V lookup: CDR1 SGHDT, CDR2 YYEEEE. This CDR3 is CASSFGLGGQCEQYV. CDR3 bases: TGTGCCAGCAGCTTTGGGTTGGGGGGTCAGTGCGAGCAGTACGTC.

V gene TRBV7-6 combines with J gene TRBJ2-3, with 8 positions matching TRBD2. This CDR3 region has 17 residues. V lost 2 bases to trimming and J lost 1 base; unmatched junction nucleotides: 8. CDR1 and CDR2 from the germline V gene are SGHVS and FNYEAQ. The CDR3 spells CASSLRPAGGGTDTQYF. In DNA form, the CDR3 reads TGTGCCAGCAGCTTACGTCCCGCGGGGGGCGGCACAGATACGCAGTATTTT.

This clone was seen a handful of times. The chain carries TRBV18 and TRBJ1-6; TRBD1 might be the D (5 bases). Germline-derived CDR1 and CDR2 are KGHSH and LQKENI. The CDR3 runs to 14 residues. Deletions cut 3 bases from V and 10 bases from J, with 13 bases between. CDR3 nucleotide sequence: TGTGCCAGCTCACCTTCCCGGGGGAGGTCACCCCTCCACTTT. Residues: CASSPSRGRSPLHF.

The rearrangement links TRBV5-4 to TRBJ1-2; maybe TRBD1 (5 bases). The CDR3 length is 14 residues. Germline assignment: CDR1 SGHNT and CDR2 YYREEE (reference sequence). Trimming took 1 base from V and 0 from J, leaving 7 bases between them. The CDR3 DNA reads as TGTGCCAGCAGCTTGTCGACAGCTAACTATGGCTACACCTTC. This sequence encodes CASSLSTANYGYTF.

V is TRBV28 and J is TRBJ2-3; 9 bases are shared with TRBD2. V was clipped by 5 bases and J by 3 bases; unmatched bases: 6. The CDR3 extends over 15 amino acids. The germline V gene encodes CDR1 MDHEN and CDR2 SYDVKM. CDR3 DNA: TGTGCCAGCAGTGGCGGGGGGGCGGGGACAGATACGCAGTATTTT. Its translation: CASSGGGAGTDTQYF.

This clone came up a few times. This chain uses TRBV5-1 with TRBJ2-5, with D possibly TRBD1 on 6 matching bases. CDR1 is SGHRS, CDR2 YFSETQ, per germline. Trimming shortened V by 3 bases and J by 3 bases, and 9 bases separated the two germline ends. CDR3 size: 13 residues. CDR3 region: CASSSWTEETQYF. CDR3 bases: TGCGCCAGCAGCTCCTGGACAGAAGAGACCCAGTACTTC.

This clone was counted only a few times. This chain joins TRBV14 and TRBJ2-1; TRBD1 is a possible D gene (5 bases). The germline V gene encodes CDR1 SGHDN and CDR2 FVKESK. The CDR3 has 17 amino acids. The germline V and J ends were trimmed by 4 bases and 0 bases, with 16 bases remaining between them. The CDR3 protein is CASSRGQDTSSYNEQFF. DNA of the CDR3: TGTGCCAGCAGCCGAGGTCAGGACACGAGCTCCTACAATGAGCAGTTCTTC.

The rearrangement uses TRBV2 and TRBJ1-5; 7 nucleotides align to TRBD1. Germline-derived CDR1 and CDR2 are SNHLY and FYNNEI. V shed 7 bases and J 7 bases; nucleotides not matched to a gene: 13. The CDR3 runs to 15 residues. The CDR3 loop is CASTYDSGGKQPQHF. The CDR3 bases are TGTGCCAGCACTTACGATTCAGGGGGAAAGCAGCCCCAGCATTTT.